These T cell receptor beta chains were read from a single sample in a study of T cell repertoires and HLA-DP antigens. Assay: immunoSEQ multiplex PCR; the TCRdb copy retains only in-frame clones and omits some. The repertoire holds about 73,000 clones, with around three quarters as singletons. For these receptors, no antigen is known. Material: CD4+ T cells from PBMCs. The receptors come from a man between 60 and 75 years old in good health and CMV-seronegative. The CDR3 runs from the conserved cysteine through the conserved F or W. The order of the fields is V gene, J gene, clone size, D gene, CDR3 protein, CDR3 DNA. A D gene is named only where the DNA matches it firmly. Size is omitted from some rows. Given values are once, few, many or a class for expanded clones.

v_gene: TRBV6-5; j_gene: TRBJ1-1; abundance: .; d_gene: TRBD1; CDR3aa: CASSYGDRVMNTEAFF; CDR3nt: TGTGCCAGCAGTTACGGTGACAGGGTTATGAACACTGAAGCTTTCTTT
v_gene: TRBV5-1; j_gene: TRBJ2-7; abundance: .; d_gene: TRBD2; CDR3aa: CASSNGGGGSYEQYF; CDR3nt: TGCGCCAGCTCCAATGGGGGGGGAGGGTCCTACGAGCAGTACTTC
v_gene: TRBV5-1; j_gene: TRBJ2-2; abundance: .; d_gene: TRBD1; CDR3aa: CASSLARGTGNTGELFF; CDR3nt: TGCGCCAGCAGCTTGGCCCGCGGGACAGGGAACACCGGGGAGCTGTTTTTT
v_gene: TRBV6-6; j_gene: TRBJ2-7; abundance: .; d_gene: .; CDR3aa: CASSPGRYEQYF; CDR3nt: TGTGCCAGCAGTCCGGGGAGGTACGAGCAGTACTTC
v_gene: TRBV5-5; j_gene: TRBJ2-2; abundance: .; d_gene: TRBD2; CDR3aa: CASSPGLAGVNTGELFF; CDR3nt: TGTGCCAGCAGCCCGGGACTAGCGGGAGTAAACACCGGGGAGCTGTTTTTT
v_gene: TRBV21-1; j_gene: TRBJ2-7; abundance: once; d_gene: .; CDR3aa: CASSKGAGPYEQYF; CDR3nt: TGTGCCAGCAGCAAGGGAGCAGGGCCCTACGAGCAGTACTTC
v_gene: TRBV9; j_gene: TRBJ1-2; abundance: .; d_gene: .; CDR3aa: CASSVAPGALINYGYTF; CDR3nt: TGTGCCAGCAGCGTCGCTCCAGGGGCACTAATTAACTATGGCTACACCTTC
v_gene: TRBV5-8; j_gene: TRBJ2-3; abundance: .; d_gene: .; CDR3aa: CASSSWRGPDTQYF; CDR3nt: TGTGCCAGCAGCTCATGGCGGGGACCAGATACGCAGTATTTT
v_gene: TRBV6-6; j_gene: TRBJ1-3; abundance: few; d_gene: .; CDR3aa: CASSPQGNTIYF; CDR3nt: TGTGCCAGCAGTCCCCAGGGAAACACCATATATTTT
v_gene: TRBV7-8; j_gene: TRBJ2-1; abundance: once; d_gene: .; CDR3aa: CASSPGTSSSYNEQFF; CDR3nt: TGTGCCAGCAGCCCGGGGACGTCTAGCTCCTACAATGAGCAGTTCTTC
v_gene: TRBV19; j_gene: TRBJ2-3; abundance: .; d_gene: TRBD2; CDR3aa: CASSIESGRGTDTQYF; CDR3nt: TGTGCCAGTAGTATAGAGAGCGGGAGGGGCACAGATACGCAGTATTTT
v_gene: TRBV19; j_gene: TRBJ2-5; abundance: .; d_gene: TRBD2; CDR3aa: CASSTLAGSQETQYF; CDR3nt: TGTGCCAGTAGCACACTAGCGGGGAGCCAAGAGACCCAGTACTTC
v_gene: TRBV6-1; j_gene: TRBJ1-5; abundance: .; d_gene: .; CDR3aa: CASSGLRTPNQPQHF; CDR3nt: TGTGCCAGCAGTGGACTAAGGACGCCTAATCAGCCCCAGCATTTT
v_gene: TRBV4-1; j_gene: TRBJ1-5; abundance: .; d_gene: .; CDR3aa: CASSQEGGRSNQPQHF; CDR3nt: TGCGCCAGCAGCCAAGAGGGCGGGCGTAGCAATCAGCCCCAGCATTTT
v_gene: TRBV9; j_gene: TRBJ2-1; abundance: .; d_gene: .; CDR3aa: CASSVGPQGRTYNEQFF; CDR3nt: TGTGCCAGCAGCGTAGGGCCCCAGGGACGAACGTACAATGAGCAGTTCTTC
v_gene: TRBV19; j_gene: TRBJ1-2; abundance: once; d_gene: .; CDR3aa: CASSEAGANYGYTF; CDR3nt: TGTGCCAGTAGTGAGGCGGGAGCTAACTATGGCTACACCTTC
v_gene: TRBV5-1; j_gene: TRBJ2-3; abundance: .; d_gene: TRBD2; CDR3aa: CASSPSGGETDTQYF; CDR3nt: TGCGCCAGCAGCCCGAGCGGGGGGGAAACAGATACGCAGTATTTT
v_gene: TRBV6-5; j_gene: TRBJ2-3; abundance: once; d_gene: .; CDR3aa: CASSPGSGRADTQYF; CDR3nt: TGTGCCAGCAGCCCAGGGTCAGGGCGGGCAGATACGCAGTATTTT
v_gene: TRBV7-9; j_gene: TRBJ1-1; abundance: .; d_gene: .; CDR3aa: CASRQTQGIGNTEAFF; CDR3nt: TGTGCCAGCAGACAGACCCAGGGGATCGGGAACACTGAAGCTTTCTTT
v_gene: TRBV11-3; j_gene: TRBJ2-1; abundance: .; d_gene: TRBD2; CDR3aa: CASSPNSGKQFF; CDR3nt: TGTGCCAGCAGCCCTAATAGCGGGAAGCAGTTCTTC
v_gene: TRBV7-9; j_gene: TRBJ1-1; abundance: .; d_gene: TRBD1; CDR3aa: CASSLAGGGTEAFF; CDR3nt: TGTGCCAGCAGCTTGGCAGGGGGAGGAACTGAAGCTTTCTTT
v_gene: TRBV5-1; j_gene: TRBJ1-5; abundance: .; d_gene: .; CDR3aa: CASSAQGGDQPQHF; CDR3nt: TGCGCCAGCAGCGCACAGGGAGGGGATCAGCCCCAGCATTTT
v_gene: TRBV29-1; j_gene: TRBJ2-5; abundance: .; d_gene: .; CDR3aa: CSVEMGGLQETQYF; CDR3nt: TGCAGCGTTGAAATGGGTGGGCTACAAGAGACCCAGTACTTC
v_gene: TRBV6-1; j_gene: TRBJ2-3; abundance: once; d_gene: TRBD2; CDR3aa: CASSEGLAGALTDTQYF; CDR3nt: TGTGCCAGCAGTGAAGGATTAGCGGGGGCACTGACAGATACGCAGTATTTT
v_gene: TRBV19; j_gene: TRBJ1-5; abundance: once; d_gene: TRBD1; CDR3aa: CASSTGGYSNQPQHF; CDR3nt: TGTGCCAGTAGTACAGGGGGATATAGCAATCAGCCCCAGCATTTT
v_gene: TRBV5-1; j_gene: TRBJ1-1; abundance: .; d_gene: TRBD1; CDR3aa: CASSTGTEFFKAFF; CDR3nt: TGCGCCAGCAGCACCGGGACAGAATTTTTCAAAGCTTTCTTT
v_gene: TRBV5-4; j_gene: TRBJ1-4; abundance: .; d_gene: .; CDR3aa: CASSMGGSTNEKLFF; CDR3nt: TGTGCCAGCAGCATGGGTGGGTCAACTAATGAAAAACTGTTTTTT
v_gene: TRBV19; j_gene: TRBJ2-5; abundance: .; d_gene: .; CDR3aa: CASTARGGETQYF; CDR3nt: TGTGCCAGTACGGCCAGGGGTGGAGAGACCCAGTACTTC
v_gene: TRBV12-5; j_gene: TRBJ1-5; abundance: .; d_gene: .; CDR3aa: CASGLGGERNQPQHF; CDR3nt: TGTGCTAGTGGTTTGGGAGGGGAGCGCAATCAGCCCCAGCATTTT
v_gene: TRBV7-8; j_gene: TRBJ1-4; abundance: few; d_gene: .; CDR3aa: CASSLGPTTNEKLFF; CDR3nt: TGTGCCAGCAGCTTAGGGCCGACAACTAATGAAAAACTGTTTTTT
v_gene: TRBV7-2; j_gene: TRBJ1-3; abundance: .; d_gene: TRBD1; CDR3aa: CASSQDRGQGNTIYF; CDR3nt: TGTGCCAGCAGCCAAGACAGGGGGCAAGGAAACACCATATATTTT
v_gene: TRBV27; j_gene: TRBJ1-1; abundance: .; d_gene: .; CDR3aa: CASSLFRDTEAFF; CDR3nt: TGTGCCAGCAGCCTCTTTCGAGACACTGAAGCTTTCTTT
v_gene: TRBV20-1; j_gene: TRBJ2-1; abundance: .; d_gene: .; CDR3aa: CSARVDSQQFF; CDR3nt: TGCAGTGCTAGAGTAGACTCCCAGCAGTTCTTC
v_gene: TRBV19; j_gene: TRBJ2-1; abundance: .; d_gene: TRBD2; CDR3aa: CASSIVAGRARGEQFF; CDR3nt: TGTGCCAGTAGTATAGTAGCCGGGAGGGCCCGGGGTGAGCAGTTCTTC
v_gene: TRBV19; j_gene: TRBJ1-5; abundance: .; d_gene: TRBD1; CDR3aa: CASSQTGDDQPQHF; CDR3nt: TGTGCCAGTAGCCAAACAGGGGACGATCAGCCCCAGCATTTT
v_gene: TRBV30; j_gene: TRBJ2-1; abundance: once; d_gene: TRBD2; CDR3aa: CAWTSGGNEQFF; CDR3nt: TGTGCCTGGACTAGCGGGGGCAATGAGCAGTTCTTC
v_gene: TRBV5-6; j_gene: TRBJ1-1; abundance: .; d_gene: TRBD1; CDR3aa: CASSLAHRQGRTEAFF; CDR3nt: TGTGCCAGCAGCTTGGCCCACCGACAGGGGCGCACTGAAGCTTTCTTT
v_gene: TRBV2; j_gene: TRBJ1-2; abundance: many; d_gene: TRBD1; CDR3aa: CASSVGQAAMGGYTF; CDR3nt: TGTGCCAGCAGTGTTGGACAGGCCGCTATGGGTGGCTACACCTTC
v_gene: TRBV7-9; j_gene: TRBJ2-7; abundance: .; d_gene: TRBD2; CDR3aa: CASSAPGLGVGAYEQYF; CDR3nt: TGTGCCAGCAGCGCACCGGGACTAGGAGTTGGGGCCTACGAGCAGTACTTC
v_gene: TRBV9; j_gene: TRBJ2-1; abundance: .; d_gene: .; CDR3aa: CASSPGRPRGSYNEQFF; CDR3nt: TGTGCCAGCAGCCCAGGACGCCCACGGGGCTCCTACAATGAGCAGTTCTTC
v_gene: TRBV18; j_gene: TRBJ2-1; abundance: .; d_gene: .; CDR3aa: CASSPLGQRGNEQFF; CDR3nt: TGTGCCAGCTCACCATTAGGGCAACGGGGTAATGAGCAGTTCTTC
v_gene: TRBV19; j_gene: TRBJ2-1; abundance: .; d_gene: TRBD1; CDR3aa: CASSPLPGTGGTYEQFF; CDR3nt: TGTGCCAGTAGTCCCCTTCCCGGGACAGGGGGGACTTATGAGCAGTTCTTC
v_gene: TRBV5-1; j_gene: TRBJ2-2; abundance: .; d_gene: .; CDR3aa: CASCLDFGGELFF; CDR3nt: TGCGCCAGCTGCTTAGACTTCGGCGGGGAGCTGTTTTTT
v_gene: TRBV21-1; j_gene: TRBJ1-1; abundance: .; d_gene: .; CDR3aa: CASSKLQGRATEAFF; CDR3nt: TGTGCCAGCAGCAAGCTACAGGGTAGGGCCACTGAAGCTTTCTTT
v_gene: TRBV6-5; j_gene: TRBJ1-2; abundance: .; d_gene: .; CDR3aa: CASSRGPLNYGYTF; CDR3nt: TGTGCCAGCAGTAGGGGCCCACTTAACTATGGCTACACCTTC
v_gene: TRBV7-2; j_gene: TRBJ1-5; abundance: .; d_gene: .; CDR3aa: CASSLAGLSNQPQHF; CDR3nt: TGTGCCAGCAGCTTGGCGGGTCTTAGCAATCAGCCCCAGCATTTT
v_gene: TRBV11-2; j_gene: TRBJ2-1; abundance: .; d_gene: TRBD2; CDR3aa: CASSPQRGGLDEQFF; CDR3nt: TGTGCCAGCAGCCCCCAGCGGGGGGGCCTGGATGAGCAGTTCTTC
v_gene: TRBV7-2; j_gene: TRBJ1-6; abundance: .; d_gene: .; CDR3aa: CASSLGSLGNSPLHF; CDR3nt: TGTGCCAGCAGCTTAGGCAGTTTGGGGAATTCACCCCTCCACTTT
v_gene: TRBV6-1; j_gene: TRBJ1-4; abundance: .; d_gene: .; CDR3aa: CASSEGREGTKKLFF; CDR3nt: TGTGCCAGCAGTGAAGGGAGGGAGGGGACGAAAAAACTGTTTTTT